These T cell receptor beta chains were read from a single sample in a study of CD8+CD57+ T cells in acquired aplastic anemia. TCRdb called the reads again in MiXCR, with one record for every CDR3 protein. The data contain about 190,000 distinct CDR3 sequences, approximately 52% of them singletons. Source material: sorted CD4+, CD8+, or CD8+CD57+ T cells (not recorded which) from PBMCs. These receptors were obtained from a human donor in good health, serving as a control. Each CDR3 is given with its conserved first and last residue. Each record gives: V gene, clone size, D gene, J gene, CDR3 protein, CDR3 DNA. The D gene is left open where the match is weak. Only part of the rows carry a size: once, few, many, or a class if the clone is expanded.

V: TRBV20-1
size: many
D: .
J: TRBJ1-5
CDR3: CSATRQGMASNQPQHF
DNA: TGCAGTGCTACCCGGCAGGGAATGGCGAGCAATCAGCCCCAGCATTTT

V: TRBV7-2
size: .
D: .
J: TRBJ2-7
CDR3: CASSLDSYGQYF
DNA: TGTGCCAGCAGCTTAGACTCCTACGGGCAGTACTTC

V: TRBV28
size: .
D: .
J: TRBJ1-1
CDR3: CASVGGTNTEAFF
DNA: TGTGCCAGCGTAGGGGGGACGAACACTGAAGCTTTCTTT

V: TRBV4-1
size: .
D: .
J: TRBJ1-5
CDR3: CASSFSGTAPQPQHF
DNA: TGTGCCAGCAGCTTCTCCGGGACGGCCCCCCAGCCCCAGCATTTT

V: TRBV24-1
size: .
D: TRBD1
J: TRBJ2-2
CDR3: CATSVGQGGTGELFF
DNA: TGTGCCACCAGTGTAGGACAGGGGGGGACCGGGGAGCTGTTTTTT

V: TRBV4-2
size: many
D: TRBD1
J: TRBJ1-5
CDR3: CASSQATGNQPQHF
DNA: TGTGCCAGCAGCCAAGCGACAGGGAATCAGCCCCAGCATTTT

V: TRBV6-4
size: .
D: .
J: TRBJ1-2
CDR3: CASSGFRGGWGYTF
DNA: TGTGCCAGCAGTGGGTTTCGCGGGGGCTGGGGCTACACCTTC

V: TRBV9
size: .
D: .
J: TRBJ1-1
CDR3: CASSPKGGGWDTEAFF
DNA: TGTGCCAGCAGCCCGAAGGGAGGGGGGTGGGACACTGAAGCTTTCTTT

V: TRBV20-1
size: many
D: TRBD1
J: TRBJ1-4
CDR3: CSARRPGQGNEKLFF
DNA: TGCAGTGCTAGACGGCCGGGACAGGGGAATGAAAAACTGTTTTTT

V: TRBV12-3/TRBV12-4
size: .
D: TRBD2
J: TRBJ2-3
CDR3: CASSWGSGSSDTQYF
DNA: TGTGCCAGCAGTTGGGGAAGCGGGAGTTCAGATACGCAGTATTTT

V: TRBV14
size: .
D: TRBD1
J: TRBJ1-2
CDR3: CASSPPDRDNYGYTF
DNA: TGTGCCAGCTCACCACCTGACAGGGATAACTATGGCTACACCTTC

V: TRBV28
size: many
D: .
J: TRBJ1-2
CDR3: CASSLRAANYGYTF
DNA: TGTGCCAGCAGTTTACGGGCAGCAAACTATGGCTACACCTTC

V: TRBV20-1
size: many
D: .
J: TRBJ1-2
CDR3: CSARDPRGNYGYTF
DNA: TGCAGTGCTAGAGATCCTCGGGGGAACTATGGCTACACCTTC

V: TRBV11-2
size: .
D: .
J: TRBJ1-1
CDR3: CASSSDSNTEAFF
DNA: TGTGCCAGCAGCTCCGATTCGAACACTGAAGCTTTCTTT

V: TRBV15
size: .
D: .
J: TRBJ1-2
CDR3: CATSREGAGYGYTF
DNA: TGTGCCACCAGCAGAGAGGGGGCGGGCTATGGCTACACCTTC

V: TRBV24-1
size: many
D: TRBD2
J: TRBJ2-1
CDR3: CATSSGSYNEQFF
DNA: TGTGCCACCTCTAGCGGCTCCTACAATGAGCAGTTCTTC

V: TRBV10-2
size: .
D: TRBD1
J: TRBJ1-1
CDR3: CASSYSTGQGDLAFF
DNA: TGTGCCAGCAGTTACTCGACGGGACAGGGGGATTTGGCTTTCTTT